Following are 10 T cell receptor beta chains from one sample sequenced in a study of blood T cell repertoires in COVID-19. Sequencing was performed with immunoSEQ multiplex PCR; in TCRdb, only in-frame clones are kept and a portion is missing. Of 45,000 to 65,000 clones listed, roughly 90% are singletons. The specimen sequenced was peripheral blood. These receptors all stem from a human donor in a cohort sampled during active COVID-19.

The V and J genes are TRBV7-9 and TRBJ2-3; 9 nucleotides agree with TRBD1. The CDR3 spans 14 residues. After removal of 5 bases from V and 3 bases from J, the junction contained 3 bases not matched to a gene. CDR1 and CDR2 (germline): SEHNR, FQNEAQ (reference sequence). The DNA for the CDR3 is TGTGCCAGCAGCACCGACAGGGGGACAGATACGCAGTATTTT. As protein: CASSTDRGTDTQYF.

This clone has a single count. The J gene is TRBJ2-3, the V gene TRBV3-1 (or the pseudogene TRBV3-2), with 8 bases identical to TRBD2. The CDR3 loop spans 16 amino acids. Germline V lookup: CDR1 LGHDT, CDR2 YNNKEL (reference sequence). The J segment lost 5 bases and the V segment lost 3 bases, leaving 10 bases of the junction unmatched. CDR3 protein: CASSQATSGGIDTQYF. In nucleotides, the CDR3 is TGTGCCAGCAGCCAGGCTACTAGCGGCGGGATAGATACGCAGTATTTT.

V gene TRBV6-5 combines with J gene TRBJ2-1, with 12 bases lining up with TRBD2. This CDR3 comprises 15 residues. Germline-derived CDR1 and CDR2 are MNHEY and SVGAGI. J was trimmed by 0 bases and V by 6 bases; bases with no gene match: 0. CDR3: CASRTSGSSYNEQFF. The CDR3 DNA follows: TGTGCCAGCAGGACTAGCGGGAGCTCCTACAATGAGCAGTTCTTC.

The V and J genes are TRBV2 and TRBJ2-5; 8 bases are shared with TRBD2. The V segment lost 5 bases and the J segment 5 bases; nucleotides outside the gene matches: 10. Germline CDR1 reads SNHLY; CDR2 reads FYNNEI. This CDR3 contains 15 residues. In nucleotides, the CDR3 is TGTGCCAGCAGTAAGGGGAGAAGCGGGGGTGAGACCCAGTACTTC. Amino acid sequence: CASSKGRSGGETQYF.

Only a few counts were recorded for this clone. V gene TRBV2 combines with J gene TRBJ1-5; possibly TRBD1 for D (5 bases). V dropped 6 bases and J dropped 6 bases, with 15 bases sitting between them. The CDR3 spans 14 residues. The V gene's germline CDR1 is SNHLY and CDR2 FYNNEI. CDR3 residues: CASSPMGGTQPQHF. The CDR3 nucleotides read TGTGCCAGCAGCCCTATGGGGGGAACTCAGCCCCAGCATTTT.

This chain connects TRBV18 to TRBJ1-1; 9 bases match TRBD1. Germline-derived CDR1 and CDR2 are KGHSH and LQKENI. V was clipped by 6 bases and J by 0 bases; unmatched bases: 11. The CDR3 runs 17 residues. CDR3 in amino acids: CASSKDRGERMNTEAFF. CDR3 sequence (DNA): TGTGCCAGCTCGAAAGACAGGGGGGAGAGAATGAACACTGAAGCTTTCTTT.

This sequence joins TRBV6-6 and TRBJ1-5; D perhaps matches TRBD1 (5 bases). Germline V CDR1 and CDR2: MNHNY, SVGAGI (reference sequence). V lost 2 bases, J lost 11 bases, and 16 bases lay in between. The CDR3 has 14 amino acids. CDR3 amino acids: CASSYRRDGDSQHF. CDR3 DNA: TGTGCCAGCAGTTACCGGCGGGACGGCGATTCCCAGCATTTT.

The chain links TRBV2 to TRBJ1-2, with 8 bases lining up with TRBD1. V lost 7 bases to trimming and J lost 3 bases; unmatched junction nucleotides: 19. The CDR3 has 18 residues. Germline lookup yields CDR1 SNHLY and CDR2 FYNNEI. DNA for the CDR3: TGTGCCAGCACCCGAGGCCGGGACAGGTCACACCCCTACTATGGCTACACCTTC. It codes for CASTRGRDRSHPYYGYTF. Full variable domain (missing parts from reference TRBV2 and TRBJ1-2): EPEVTQTPSHQVTQMGQEVILRCVPISNHLYFYWYRQILGQKVEFLVSFYNNEISEKSEIFDDQFSVERPDGSNFTLKIRSTKLEDSAMYFCASTRGRDRSHPYYGYTFGSGTRLTVV.

The chain joins TRBV11-2 to TRBJ2-7; 7 bases agree with TRBD1. The ends lost 3 bases at V and 4 bases at J; junction bases unmatched: 9. The length of the CDR3 is 15 residues. Germline V lookup: CDR1 SGHAT, CDR2 FQNNGV. As DNA, the CDR3 is TGTGCCAGCAGCTTCCTAAGGGACAGAAAATACGAGCAGTACTTC. It encodes CASSFLRDRKYEQYF.

The chain uses TRBV5-4 and TRBJ2-2; tentatively, D is TRBD2 (5 bases). From germline, CDR1 is SGHNT and CDR2 YYREEE (reference sequence). CDR3 size: 16 residues. V shed 0 bases and J shed 7 bases, with 16 bases lying between them. The CDR3: CASSLGTVWGDGELFF. The CDR3 DNA sequence: TGTGCCAGCAGCTTGGGGACGGTGTGGGGAGACGGGGAGCTGTTTTTT.